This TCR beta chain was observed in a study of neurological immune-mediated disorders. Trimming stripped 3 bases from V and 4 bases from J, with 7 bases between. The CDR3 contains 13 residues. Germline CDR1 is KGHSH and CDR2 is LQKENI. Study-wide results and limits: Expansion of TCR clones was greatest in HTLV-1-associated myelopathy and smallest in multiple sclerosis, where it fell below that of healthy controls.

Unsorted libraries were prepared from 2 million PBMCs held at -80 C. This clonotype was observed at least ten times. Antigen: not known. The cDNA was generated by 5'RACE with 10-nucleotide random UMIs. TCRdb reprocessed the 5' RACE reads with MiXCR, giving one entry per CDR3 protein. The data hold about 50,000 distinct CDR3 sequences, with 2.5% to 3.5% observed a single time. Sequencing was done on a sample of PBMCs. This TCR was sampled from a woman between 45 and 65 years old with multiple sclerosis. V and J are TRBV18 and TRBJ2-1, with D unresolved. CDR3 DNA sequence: TGTGCCAGCTCACCGAGGCGGTACAATGAGCAGTTCTTC. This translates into CASSPRRYNEQFF.